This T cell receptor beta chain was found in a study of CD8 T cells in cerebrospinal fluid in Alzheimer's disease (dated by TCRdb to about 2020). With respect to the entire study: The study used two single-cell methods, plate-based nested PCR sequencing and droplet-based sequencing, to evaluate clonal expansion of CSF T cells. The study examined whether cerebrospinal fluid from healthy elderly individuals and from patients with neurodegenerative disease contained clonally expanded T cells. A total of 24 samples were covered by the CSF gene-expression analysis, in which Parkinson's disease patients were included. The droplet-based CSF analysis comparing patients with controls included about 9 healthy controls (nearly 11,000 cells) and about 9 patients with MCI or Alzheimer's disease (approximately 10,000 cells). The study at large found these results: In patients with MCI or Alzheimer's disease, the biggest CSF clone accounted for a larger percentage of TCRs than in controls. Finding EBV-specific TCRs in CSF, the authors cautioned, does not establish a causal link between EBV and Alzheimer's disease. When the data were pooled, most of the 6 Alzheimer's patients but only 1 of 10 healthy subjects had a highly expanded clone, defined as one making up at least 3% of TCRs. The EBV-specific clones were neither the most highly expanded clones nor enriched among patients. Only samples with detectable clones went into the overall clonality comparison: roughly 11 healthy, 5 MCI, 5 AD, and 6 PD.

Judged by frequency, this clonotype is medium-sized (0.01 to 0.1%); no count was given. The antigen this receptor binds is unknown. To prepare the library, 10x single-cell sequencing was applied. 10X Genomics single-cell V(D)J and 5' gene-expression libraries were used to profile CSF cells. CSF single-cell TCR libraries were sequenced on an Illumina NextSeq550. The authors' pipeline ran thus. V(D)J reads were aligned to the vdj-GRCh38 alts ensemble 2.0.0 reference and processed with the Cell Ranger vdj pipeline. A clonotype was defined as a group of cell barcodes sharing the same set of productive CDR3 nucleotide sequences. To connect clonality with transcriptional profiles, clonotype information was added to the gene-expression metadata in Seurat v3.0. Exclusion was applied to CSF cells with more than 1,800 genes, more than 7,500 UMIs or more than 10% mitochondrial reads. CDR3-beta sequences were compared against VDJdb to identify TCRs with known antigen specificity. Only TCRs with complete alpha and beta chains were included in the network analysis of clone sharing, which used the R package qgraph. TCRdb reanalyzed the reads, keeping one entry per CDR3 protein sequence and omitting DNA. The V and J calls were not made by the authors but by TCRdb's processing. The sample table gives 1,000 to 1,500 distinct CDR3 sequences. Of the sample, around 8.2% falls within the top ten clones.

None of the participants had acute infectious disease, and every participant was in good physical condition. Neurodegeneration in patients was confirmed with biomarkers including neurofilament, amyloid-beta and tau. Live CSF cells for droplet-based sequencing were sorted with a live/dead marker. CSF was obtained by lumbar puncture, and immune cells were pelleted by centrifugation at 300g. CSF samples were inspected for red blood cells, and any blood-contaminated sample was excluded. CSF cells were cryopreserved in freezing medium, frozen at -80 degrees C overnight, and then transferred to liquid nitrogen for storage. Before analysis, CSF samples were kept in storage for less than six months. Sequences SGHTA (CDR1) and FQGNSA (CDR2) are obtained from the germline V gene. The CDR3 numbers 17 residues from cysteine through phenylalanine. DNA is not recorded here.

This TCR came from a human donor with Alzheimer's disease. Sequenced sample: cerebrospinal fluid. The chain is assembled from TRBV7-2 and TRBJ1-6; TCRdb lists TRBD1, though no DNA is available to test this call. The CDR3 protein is CASSLAPAGTGGRTLHF.